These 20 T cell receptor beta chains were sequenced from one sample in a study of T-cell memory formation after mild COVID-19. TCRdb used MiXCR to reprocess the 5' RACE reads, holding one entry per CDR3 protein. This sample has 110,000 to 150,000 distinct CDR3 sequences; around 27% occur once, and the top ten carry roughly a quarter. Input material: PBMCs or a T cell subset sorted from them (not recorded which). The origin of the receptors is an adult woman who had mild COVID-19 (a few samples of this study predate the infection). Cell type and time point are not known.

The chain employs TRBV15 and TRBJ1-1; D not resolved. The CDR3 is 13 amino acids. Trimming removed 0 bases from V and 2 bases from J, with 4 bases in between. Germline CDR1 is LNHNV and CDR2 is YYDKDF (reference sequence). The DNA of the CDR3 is TGTGCCACCAGCAGAGAGGGTAACACTGAAGCTTTCTTT. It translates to CATSREGNTEAFF.

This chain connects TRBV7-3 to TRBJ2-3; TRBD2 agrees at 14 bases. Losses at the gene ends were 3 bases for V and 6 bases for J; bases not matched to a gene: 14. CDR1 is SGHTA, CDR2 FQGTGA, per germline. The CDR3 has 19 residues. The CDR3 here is CASSFTGTGLAGDLDTQYF. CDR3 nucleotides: TGTGCCAGCAGCTTTACGGGCACGGGACTAGCGGGAGACCTCGATACGCAGTATTTT.

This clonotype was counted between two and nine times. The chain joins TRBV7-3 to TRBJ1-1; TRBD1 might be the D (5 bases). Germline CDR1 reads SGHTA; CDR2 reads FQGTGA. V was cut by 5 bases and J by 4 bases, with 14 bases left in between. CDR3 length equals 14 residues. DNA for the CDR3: TGTGCCAGCAGCAGAGAGGAGGGGACCACTGAAGCTTTCTTT. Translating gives CASSREEGTTEAFF.

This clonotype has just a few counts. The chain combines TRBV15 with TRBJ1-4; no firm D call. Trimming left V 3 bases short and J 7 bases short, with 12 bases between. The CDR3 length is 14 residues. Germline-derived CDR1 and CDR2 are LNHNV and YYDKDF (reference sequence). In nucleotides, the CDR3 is TGTGCCACCAGCAGCCGAATGAGAGGTGAAAAACTGTTTTTT. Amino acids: CATSSRMRGEKLFF.

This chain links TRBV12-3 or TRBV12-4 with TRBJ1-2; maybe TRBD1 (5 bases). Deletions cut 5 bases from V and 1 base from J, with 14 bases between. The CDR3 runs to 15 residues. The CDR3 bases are TGTGCCAGCAGTCCTCCGGGGACTTATAACTATGGCTACACCTTC. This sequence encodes CASSPPGTYNYGYTF.

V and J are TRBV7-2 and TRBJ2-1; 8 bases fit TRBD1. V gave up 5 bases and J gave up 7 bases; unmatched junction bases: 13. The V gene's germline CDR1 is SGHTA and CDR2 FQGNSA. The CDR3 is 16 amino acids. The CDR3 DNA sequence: TGTGCCAGCAGCCAATTACCGGGACAGGTGGATAATGAGCAGTTCTTC. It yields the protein CASSQLPGQVDNEQFF.

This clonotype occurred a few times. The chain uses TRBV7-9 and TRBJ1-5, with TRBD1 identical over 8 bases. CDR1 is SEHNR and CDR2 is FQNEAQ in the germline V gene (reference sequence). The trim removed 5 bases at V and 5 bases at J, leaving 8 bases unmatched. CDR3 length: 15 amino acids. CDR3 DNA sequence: TGTGCCAGCAGCGCTGACAGGGGACCGCATCAGCCCCAGCATTTT. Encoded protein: CASSADRGPHQPQHF.

Here the CDR3 DNA reads TGTGCCAGCAGGGGGGTCCCCTCCTACAATGAGCAGTTCTTC. Protein product: CASRGVPSYNEQFF. The chain is built from TRBV6-5 and TRBJ2-1; D may match TRBD1 or TRBD2 (5 bases each). The germline V and J ends were trimmed by 6 bases and 0 bases, with 9 bases remaining between them. Germline lookup yields CDR1 MNHEY and CDR2 SVGAGI. The CDR3 covers 14 residues.

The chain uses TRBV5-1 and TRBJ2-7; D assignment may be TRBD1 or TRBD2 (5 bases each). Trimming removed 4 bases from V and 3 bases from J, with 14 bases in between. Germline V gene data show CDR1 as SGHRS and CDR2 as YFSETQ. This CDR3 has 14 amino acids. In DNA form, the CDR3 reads TGCGCCAGCAGCCAAGGGGACGGGATCTACGAGCAGTACTTC. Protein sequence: CASSQGDGIYEQYF.

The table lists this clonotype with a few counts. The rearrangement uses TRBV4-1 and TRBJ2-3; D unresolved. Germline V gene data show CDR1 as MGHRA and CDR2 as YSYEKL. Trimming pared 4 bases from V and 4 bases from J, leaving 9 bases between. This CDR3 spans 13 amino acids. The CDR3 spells CASSRNPSDTQYF. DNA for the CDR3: TGCGCCAGCAGCCGCAACCCGTCAGATACGCAGTATTTT.

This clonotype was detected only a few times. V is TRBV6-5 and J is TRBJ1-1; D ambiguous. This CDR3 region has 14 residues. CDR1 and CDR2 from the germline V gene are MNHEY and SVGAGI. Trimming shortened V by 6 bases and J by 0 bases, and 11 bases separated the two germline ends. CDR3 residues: CASSLDGLNTEAFF. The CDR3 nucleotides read TGTGCCAGCAGCTTGGACGGATTGAACACTGAAGCTTTCTTT.

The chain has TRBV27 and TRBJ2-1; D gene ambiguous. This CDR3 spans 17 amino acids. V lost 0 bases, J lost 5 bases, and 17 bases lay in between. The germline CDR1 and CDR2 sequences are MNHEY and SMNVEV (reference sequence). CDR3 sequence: CASSLSGGIGLNNEQFF. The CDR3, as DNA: TGTGCCAGCAGTTTATCGGGCGGAATCGGGCTTAACAATGAGCAGTTCTTC.

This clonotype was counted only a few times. CDR3 in DNA: TGTGCCAGCTCACCAAGACAGGGCGGCCAGCCCCAGCATTTT. Protein: CASSPRQGGQPQHF. The V gene is TRBV18, the J gene TRBJ1-5; the match to TRBD1 covers 7 bases. V was clipped by 2 bases and J by 7 bases; unmatched bases: 5. The CDR3 contains 14 residues. Germline CDR1 KGHSH, CDR2 LQKENI.

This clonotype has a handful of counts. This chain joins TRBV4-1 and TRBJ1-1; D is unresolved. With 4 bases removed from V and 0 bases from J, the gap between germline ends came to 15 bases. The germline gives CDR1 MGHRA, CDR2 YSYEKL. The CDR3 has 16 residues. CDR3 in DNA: TGCGCCAGCAGCCGGGCTACGGCGGGGTTGAACACTGAAGCTTTCTTT. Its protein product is CASSRATAGLNTEAFF.

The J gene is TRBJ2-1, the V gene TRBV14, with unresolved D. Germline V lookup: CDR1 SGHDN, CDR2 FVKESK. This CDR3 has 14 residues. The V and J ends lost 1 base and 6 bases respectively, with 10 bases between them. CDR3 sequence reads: CASSQAGWANEQFF. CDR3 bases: TGTGCCAGCAGCCAAGCTGGGTGGGCCAATGAGCAGTTCTTC.

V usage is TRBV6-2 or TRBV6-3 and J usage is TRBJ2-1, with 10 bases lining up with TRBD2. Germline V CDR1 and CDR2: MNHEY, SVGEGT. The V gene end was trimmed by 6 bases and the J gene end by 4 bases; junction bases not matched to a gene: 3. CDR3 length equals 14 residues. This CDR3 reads CASSGTSEYNEQFF. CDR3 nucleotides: TGTGCCAGCAGCGGGACTAGCGAGTACAATGAGCAGTTCTTC.

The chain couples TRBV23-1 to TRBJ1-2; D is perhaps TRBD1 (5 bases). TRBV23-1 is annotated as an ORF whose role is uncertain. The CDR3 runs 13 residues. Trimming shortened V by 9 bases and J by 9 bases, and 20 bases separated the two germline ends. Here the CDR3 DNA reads TGCGCCAGTACTATGAGGGACGATAGGAGCTACACCTTC. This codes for CASTMRDDRSYTF.

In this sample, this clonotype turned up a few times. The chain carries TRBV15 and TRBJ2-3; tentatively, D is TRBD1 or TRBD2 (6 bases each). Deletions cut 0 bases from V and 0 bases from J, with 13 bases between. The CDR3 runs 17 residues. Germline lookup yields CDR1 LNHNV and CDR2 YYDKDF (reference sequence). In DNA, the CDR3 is TGTGCCACCAGCAGAGATCGGGGGCGGGGAAGCACAGATACGCAGTATTTT. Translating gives CATSRDRGRGSTDTQYF.

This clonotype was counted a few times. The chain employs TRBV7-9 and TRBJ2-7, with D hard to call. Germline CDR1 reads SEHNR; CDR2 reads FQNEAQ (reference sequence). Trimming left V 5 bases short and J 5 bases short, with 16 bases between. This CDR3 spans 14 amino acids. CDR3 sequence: CASSADRIVDEQYF. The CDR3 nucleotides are TGTGCCAGCAGCGCGGACCGGATCGTTGACGAGCAGTACTTC. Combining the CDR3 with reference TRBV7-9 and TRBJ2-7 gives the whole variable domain DTGVSQNPRHKITKRGQNVTFRCDPISEHNRLYWYRQTLGQGPEFLTYFQNEAQLEKSRLLSDRFSAERPKGSFSTLEIQRTEQGDSAMYLCASSADRIVDEQYFGPGTRLTVT.

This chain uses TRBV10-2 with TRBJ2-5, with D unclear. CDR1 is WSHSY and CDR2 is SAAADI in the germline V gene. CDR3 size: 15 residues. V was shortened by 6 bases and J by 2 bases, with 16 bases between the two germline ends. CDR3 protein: CASSAWADEQETQYF. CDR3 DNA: TGCGCCAGCAGCGCCTGGGCAGACGAACAAGAGACCCAGTACTTC.